The 26 T cell receptor beta chains given below trace back to one sample, sequenced in a study of blood T cell repertoires in COVID-19. Repertoires were generated with immunoSEQ multiplex PCR, while TCRdb's copy carries only in-frame clones and drops some. This sample has some 190,000 clones; 85% occur once, and the top ten carry about 18%. Sequencing was carried out using peripheral blood. These receptors were obtained from a person aged 65 to 85 with COVID-19, enrolled during active disease.

This clone was counted a few times. The chain recombines TRBV10-3 with TRBJ2-5, with TRBD2 identical over 10 bases. This CDR3 has 14 residues. Germline trimming cut 3 bases from V and 5 bases from J; bases unmatched to any gene: 3. Looked up from germline, CDR1 is ENHRY and CDR2 is SYGVKD. The CDR3 is CAISDSAGGETQYF. In nucleotides, the CDR3 is TGTGCCATCAGTGATTCAGCGGGGGGGGAGACCCAGTACTTC.

This chain joins TRBV28 and TRBJ2-3, with 9 nucleotides matching TRBD2. Germline V gives CDR1 MDHEN, CDR2 SYDVKM. V dropped 6 bases and J dropped 2; count of bases not matched to a gene: 6. The CDR3 loop spans 15 amino acids. The CDR3 bases are TGTGCCAGCAGCCCTAGCGGGGTACACACAGATACGCAGTATTTT. It yields the protein CASSPSGVHTDTQYF.

This rearrangement joins TRBV7-8 to TRBJ1-1; D gene ambiguous. This CDR3 is 15 amino acids long. V was shortened by 7 bases and J by 1 base, with 16 bases between the two germline ends. In germline, CDR1 is SGHVS, CDR2 FQNEAQ. CDR3 residues: CASIQVGRPNTEAFF. For the CDR3, the DNA is TGTGCCAGCATCCAAGTGGGCAGACCGAACACTGAAGCTTTCTTT.

V gene TRBV10-2 combines with J gene TRBJ1-2; D gene ambiguous. CDR3 length: 15 residues. The ends were cut back, 2 bases at V and 5 bases at J, with 15 bases in the middle. Germline loops: CDR1 WSHSY, CDR2 SAAADI. CDR3 DNA: TGCGCCAGCAGTGAGGGGAGGCGGACCGGTTATGGCTACACCTTC. Translated, it gives CASSEGRRTGYGYTF.

The chain couples TRBV19 to TRBJ1-4; no firm D call. The ends were cut back, 5 bases at V and 4 bases at J, with 8 bases in the middle. From germline, CDR1 is LNHDA and CDR2 SQIVND (reference sequence). CDR3 length: 13 amino acids. The CDR3 DNA reads as TGTGCCAGTAGTGTTGGACTTAATGAAAAACTGTTTTTT. Encoded protein: CASSVGLNEKLFF.

This chain connects TRBV7-2 to TRBJ2-1, with 7 bases identical to TRBD2. This CDR3 has 15 residues. The V segment lost 1 base and the J segment 12 bases; nucleotides outside the gene matches: 12. In germline, CDR1 is SGHTA, CDR2 FQGNSA. The CDR3 sequence is CASSLVAPPGGGQFF. As DNA, the CDR3 is TGTGCCAGCAGCTTAGTAGCCCCACCCGGCGGGGGGCAGTTCTTC.

The CDR3 loop is CASSPRGSGKSYNEQFF. CDR3 DNA: TGTGCCAGCAGCCCCAGGGGTAGCGGGAAAAGCTACAATGAGCAGTTCTTC. The rearrangement links TRBV13 to TRBJ2-1, with 8 bases that match TRBD2. CDR1 and CDR2 from the germline V gene are PRHDT and FYEKMQ (reference sequence). Unmatched junction bases numbered 12, after V lost 5 bases and J lost 3 bases. The CDR3 has 17 residues.

This rearrangement joins TRBV18 to TRBJ2-7; a weak D match, TRBD2 (5 bases). The CDR3 loop spans 17 amino acids. V lost 2 bases and J 7 bases, leaving 24 bases between the germline ends. Germline V gene lookup returns CDR1 KGHSH and CDR2 LQKENI. The CDR3 DNA follows: TGTGCCAGCTCACCAGTTGAGGTCAACCCGACTTCGGGGGAGCAGTACTTC. As protein: CASSPVEVNPTSGEQYF.

The rearrangement uses TRBV7-9 and TRBJ1-2; the D is unclear. CDR3 size: 14 residues. Trimming pared 3 bases from V and 2 bases from J, leaving 10 bases between. Germline lookup yields CDR1 SEHNR and CDR2 FQNEAQ (reference sequence). This CDR3 reads CASSFPGLNYGYTF. The CDR3 nucleotides read TGTGCCAGCAGCTTCCCGGGTTTGAACTATGGCTACACCTTC.

The chain links TRBV9 to TRBJ2-7; 7 bases fit TRBD1. Germline V CDR1 and CDR2: SGDLS, YYNGEE. The CDR3 extends over 14 amino acids. The junction had 3 bases not matched to a gene; V was cut back by 3 bases and J by 0 bases. Here the CDR3 DNA reads TGTGCCAGCAGCGCGGGACAGAGCTCCTACGAGCAGTACTTC. This codes for CASSAGQSSYEQYF.

V and J are TRBV6-5 and TRBJ1-5; 9 nucleotides align to TRBD1. CDR3 length: 15 residues. J was trimmed by 1 base and V by 2 bases; bases with no gene match: 0. Germline CDR1 and CDR2: MNHEY and SVGAGI. CDR3 protein: CASSYDRGSNQPQHF. The CDR3 nucleotides read TGTGCCAGCAGTTACGACAGGGGGAGCAATCAGCCCCAGCATTTT.

J is TRBJ2-2 and V is TRBV4-3; 8 bases are a match to TRBD1. CDR3 length equals 16 residues. Per the germline V gene, CDR1 is LGHNA and CDR2 is YSLEER. After removal of 0 bases from V and 9 bases from J, the junction contained 9 bases not matched to a gene. This chain's CDR3 is CASSQDLGQGSWELFF. CDR3 nucleotide sequence: TGCGCCAGCAGCCAAGATCTTGGACAGGGATCCTGGGAGCTGTTTTTT.

The J gene is TRBJ1-6, the V gene TRBV25-1; TRBD1 is a possible D gene (6 bases). V was trimmed by 5 bases and J by 7 bases, leaving 12 bases between them. The CDR3 contains 14 residues. Per germline, CDR1 MGHDK and CDR2 SYGVNS. The CDR3 nucleotides are TGTGCCAGCAGTCCCGACAGGTCGAATTCACCCCTCCACTTT. Translation gives CASSPDRSNSPLHF.

The genes are TRBV6-2 or TRBV6-3 and TRBJ2-5; 8 positions agree with TRBD2. The CDR3 length is 15 residues. Trimming cost V 5 bases and J 10 bases; bases outside gene matches: 15. CDR1 and CDR2 from the germline V gene are MNHEY and SVGEGT. CDR3 DNA sequence: TGTGCCAGCAGTCCCGGGGGGGGTCGAACAATGGACCAGTACTTC. Its translation is CASSPGGGRTMDQYF.

J is TRBJ2-2 and V is TRBV18; possibly TRBD1 for D (5 bases). Germline CDR1 reads KGHSH; CDR2 reads LQKENI. Between the trimmed V and J ends, which lost 0 bases and 2 bases, there was a span of 13 bases. CDR3 length equals 17 residues. The chain's CDR3 is CASSPPGPLSNTGELFF. The CDR3 coding sequence is TGTGCCAGCTCACCACCGGGGCCCCTATCTAACACCGGGGAGCTGTTTTTT.

As regards this clone: Germline and junction disagree at one end, which may indicate a read error. The genes are TRBV5-4 and TRBJ2-5, with 7 nucleotides matching TRBD1. CDR1 and CDR2 from the germline V gene are SGHNT and YYREEE (reference sequence). This CDR3 is 13 amino acids long. CDR3 bases: TGTGCCAGCAGGTTGGGGACAGAAGAGACCCAGTACTTC. It is translated as CASRLGTEETQYF. The full variable domain, in which reference TRBV5-4 and TRBJ2-5 provide the parts outside the CDR3, is ETGVTQSPTHLIKTRGQQVTLRCSSQSGHNTVSWYQQALGQGPQFIFQYYREEENGRGNFPPRFSGLQFPNYSSELNVNALELDDSALYLCASRLGTEETQYFGPGTRLLVL.

The rearrangement links TRBV28 to TRBJ2-1, with 9 bases matching TRBD2. The J segment lost 9 bases and the V segment lost 5 bases, leaving 20 bases of the junction unmatched. Germline CDR1 and CDR2: MDHEN and SYDVKM. The CDR3 has 18 amino acids. As DNA, the CDR3 is TGTGCCAGCAGTAACCTGGCGGGGGGGCTTTTCTCCTCTGGTGAGCAGTTCTTC. This codes for CASSNLAGGLFSSGEQFF. Using reference TRBV28 and TRBJ2-1 for the parts outside the CDR3, the full variable domain is DVKVTQSSRYLVKRTGEKVFLECVQDMDHENMFWYRQDPGLGLRLIYFSYDVKMKEKGDIPEGYSVSREKKERFSLILESASTNQTSMYLCASSNLAGGLFSSGEQFFGPGTRLTVL.

This chain joins TRBV11-2 and TRBJ1-4; D perhaps matches TRBD1 (6 bases). The CDR3 covers 15 residues. V lost 6 bases to trimming and J lost 3 bases, with 14 bases between them. Germline loops: CDR1 SGHAT, CDR2 FQNNGV. CDR3 DNA: TGTGCCAGCAGTCGAGTGGGGGCATCTAATGAAAAACTGTTTTTT. Its translation is CASSRVGASNEKLFF.

The chain carries TRBV5-4 and TRBJ2-6, with D possibly matching TRBD2 (5 bases). The CDR3 length is 16 residues. The germline gives CDR1 SGHNT, CDR2 YYREEE (reference sequence). V shed 3 bases and J shed 4 bases, with 14 bases lying between them. CDR3 nucleotide sequence: TGTGCCAGCAGCTCCCCCCCGGCGGGCGGGGCCAACGTCCTGACTTTC. Protein sequence: CASSSPPAGGANVLTF.

V and J are TRBV27 and TRBJ2-1; D may be TRBD1 (5 bases). Per germline, CDR1 MNHEY and CDR2 SMNVEV (reference sequence). The length of the CDR3 is 14 residues. Trimming took 6 bases from V and 4 from J, leaving 13 bases between them. The CDR3 reads CASSKVGPYNEQFF. CDR3 DNA sequence: TGTGCCAGCAGCAAGGTGGGGCCTTACAATGAGCAGTTCTTC.

The J gene is TRBJ2-1, the V gene TRBV30; 8 nucleotides line up with TRBD2. This CDR3 comprises 15 residues. In germline, CDR1 is GTSNPN, CDR2 SVGIG (reference sequence). The V gene end was trimmed by 0 bases and the J gene end by 7 bases; junction bases not matched to a gene: 8. CDR3 coding DNA: TGTGCCTGGAGTGTAACGGGAGGGCCGGGGAATGAGCAGTTCTTC. Protein sequence: CAWSVTGGPGNEQFF.

The chain couples TRBV28 to TRBJ1-3; 10 bases line up with TRBD1. V lost 2 bases and J lost 2; bases outside the gene matches: 9. Looked up from germline, CDR1 is MDHEN and CDR2 is SYDVKM. The CDR3 covers 18 residues. CDR3 in amino acids: CASSLDGTGVNPGNTIYF. CDR3 in DNA: TGTGCCAGCAGTTTAGACGGGACAGGGGTGAACCCTGGAAACACCATATATTTT.

This chain connects TRBV7-3 to TRBJ2-3; possibly TRBD2 for D (5 bases). V lost 2 bases, J lost 4 bases, and 16 bases lay in between. The germline gives CDR1 SGHTA, CDR2 FQGTGA. The CDR3 contains 16 residues. CDR3 DNA sequence: TGTGCCAGCAGCTTACATCCCCCGGGGAGCGCAGATACGCAGTATTTT. Its protein is CASSLHPPGSADTQYF. Supplemented by reference TRBV7-3 and TRBJ2-3, the full variable domain reads GAGVSQTPSNKVTEKGKYVELRCDPISGHTALYWYRQSLGQGPEFLIYFQGTGAADDSGLPNDRFFAVRPEGSVSTLKIQRTERGDSAVYLCASSLHPPGSADTQYFGPGTRLTVL.

The genes are TRBV5-1 and TRBJ2-1; D perhaps matches TRBD1 (6 bases). With 4 bases removed from V and 0 bases from J, the gap between germline ends came to 11 bases. CDR1 and CDR2 (germline): SGHRS, YFSETQ. CDR3 length equals 15 residues. The CDR3: CASSRQDLSYNEQFF. The CDR3 region has the DNA TGCGCCAGCAGCCGACAGGATCTCTCCTACAATGAGCAGTTCTTC.

The chain links TRBV19 to TRBJ1-3, with D uncertain. This CDR3 has 13 amino acids. Germline loops: CDR1 LNHDA, CDR2 SQIVND (reference sequence). The V and J ends lost 3 bases and 2 bases respectively, with 5 bases between them. CDR3 in amino acids: CASSMNTGNTIYF. The CDR3 coding sequence is TGTGCCAGTAGTATGAACACTGGAAACACCATATATTTT.

The chain joins TRBV19 to TRBJ2-7; D remains ambiguous. The CDR3 is 15 residues long. Trimming took off 5 bases at V and 2 bases at J, with 16 bases between the two ends. Germline-derived CDR1 and CDR2 are LNHDA and SQIVND (reference sequence). The CDR3 region is CASSFPGGNPYEQYF. The DNA of the CDR3 is TGTGCCAGTAGTTTTCCAGGTGGAAATCCCTACGAGCAGTACTTC.